This T cell receptor beta chain derives from a study of T cell changes during pregnancy in multiple sclerosis. Sequencing used immunoSEQ multiplex PCR; TCRdb keeps in-frame clones, though not all of them. The profile shows roughly 49,000 clones, around 93% of them singletons. This clone was found a few times. The junction had 5 bases not matched to a gene; V was cut back by 1 base and J by 5 bases. The CDR3 is 15 residues long. Germline-derived CDR1 and CDR2 are SGHRS and YFSETQ. The source of this sequence is a female donor with multiple sclerosis, enrolled in a pregnancy study. The specimen comprised CD8+ T cells from peripheral blood mononuclear cells, sampled in the first trimester of pregnancy. V usage is TRBV5-1 and J usage is TRBJ2-2; 7 positions agree with TRBD1. CDR3 amino acids: CASSLRGLGTGELFF. In nucleotides, the CDR3 is TGCGCCAGCAGCTTGAGGGGGCTAGGGACCGGGGAGCTGTTTTTT.